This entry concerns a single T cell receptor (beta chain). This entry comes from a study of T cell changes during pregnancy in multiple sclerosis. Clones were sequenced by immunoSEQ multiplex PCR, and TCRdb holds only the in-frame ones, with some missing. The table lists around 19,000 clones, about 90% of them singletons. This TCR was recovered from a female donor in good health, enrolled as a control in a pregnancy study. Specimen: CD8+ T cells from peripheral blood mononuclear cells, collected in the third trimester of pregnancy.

CDR3: CASRWVAGGRNEQFF. CDR3 bases: TGTGCCAGCAGATGGGTAGCGGGGGGGAGGAATGAGCAGTTCTTC. The chain couples TRBV2 to TRBJ2-1; 11 nucleotides line up with TRBD2. Trimming cost V 6 bases and J 7 bases; bases outside gene matches: 8. The CDR3 length is 15 residues. Germline CDR1 reads SNHLY; CDR2 reads FYNNEI. The full variable domain, its missing parts supplied by reference TRBV2 and TRBJ2-1, is EPEVTQTPSHQVTQMGQEVILRCVPISNHLYFYWYRQILGQKVEFLVSFYNNEISEKSEIFDDQFSVERPDGSNFTLKIRSTKLEDSAMYFCASRWVAGGRNEQFFGPGTRLTVL.